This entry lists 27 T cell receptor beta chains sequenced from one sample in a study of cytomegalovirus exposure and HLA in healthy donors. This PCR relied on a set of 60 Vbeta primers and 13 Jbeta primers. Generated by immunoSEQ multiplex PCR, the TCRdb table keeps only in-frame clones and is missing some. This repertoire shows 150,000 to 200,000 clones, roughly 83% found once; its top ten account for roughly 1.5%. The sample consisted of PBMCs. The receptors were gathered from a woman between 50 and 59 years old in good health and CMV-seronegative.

CDR3 sequence (DNA): TGCGCCAGCAGCCAAGAATGGAGCGGGCCCTCCTACGAGCAGTACTTC. It translates to CASSQEWSGPSYEQYF. The chain combines TRBV4-3 with TRBJ2-5, with TRBD2 as a possible D gene (6 bases). The J call may not be correct, given that the DNA end is closer to TRBJ2-7. The CDR3 has 16 amino acids. Germline V CDR1 and CDR2: LGHNA, YSLEER.

The CDR3 nucleotides read TGTGCCAGCATCCGGCCGGGAACCTATGGCTACACCTTC. The encoded protein is CASIRPGTYGYTF. This chain connects TRBV28 to TRBJ1-2; no clear D. The germline gives CDR1 MDHEN, CDR2 SYDVKM. The CDR3 covers 13 residues. Trimming stripped 7 bases from V and 4 bases from J, with 13 bases between.

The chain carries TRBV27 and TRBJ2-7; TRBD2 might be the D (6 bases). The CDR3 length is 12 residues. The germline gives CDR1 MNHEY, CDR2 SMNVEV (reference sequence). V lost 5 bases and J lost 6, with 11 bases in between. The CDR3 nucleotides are TGTGCCAGCAGTCACGGAGCGGGCGAGCAGTACTTC. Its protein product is CASSHGAGEQYF.

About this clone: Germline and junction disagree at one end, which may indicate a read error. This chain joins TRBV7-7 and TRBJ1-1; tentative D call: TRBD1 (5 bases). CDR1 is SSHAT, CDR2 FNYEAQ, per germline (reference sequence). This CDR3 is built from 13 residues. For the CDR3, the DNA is TGTGCTAGCAGCTTACGCCGGGGGACTGAAGCTTTCTTT. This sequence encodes CASSLRRGTEAFF.

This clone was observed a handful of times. The chain's CDR3 is CASKLGQSSSYEQYF. In DNA form, the CDR3 reads TGTGCCAGCAAATTAGGACAGTCGAGCTCCTACGAGCAGTACTTC. The rearrangement uses TRBV6-1 and TRBJ2-7, with D tentatively TRBD1 (6 bases). This CDR3 contains 15 residues. V lost 7 bases and J lost 0, with 16 bases in between. The germline gives CDR1 MNHNS, CDR2 SASEGT.

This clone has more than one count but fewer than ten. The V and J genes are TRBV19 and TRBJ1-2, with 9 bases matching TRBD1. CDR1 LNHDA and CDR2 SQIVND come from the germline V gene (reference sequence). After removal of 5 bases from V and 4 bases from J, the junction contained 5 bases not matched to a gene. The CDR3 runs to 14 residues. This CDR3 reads CASSHRGPLYGYTF. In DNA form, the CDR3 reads TGTGCCAGTAGTCACAGGGGGCCCCTCTATGGCTACACCTTC.

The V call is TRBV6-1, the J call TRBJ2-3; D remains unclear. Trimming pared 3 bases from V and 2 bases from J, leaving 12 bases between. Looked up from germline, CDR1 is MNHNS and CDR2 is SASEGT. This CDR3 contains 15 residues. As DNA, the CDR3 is TGTGCCAGCAGTGAGGTACTACTTATCACAGATACGCAGTATTTT. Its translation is CASSEVLLITDTQYF.

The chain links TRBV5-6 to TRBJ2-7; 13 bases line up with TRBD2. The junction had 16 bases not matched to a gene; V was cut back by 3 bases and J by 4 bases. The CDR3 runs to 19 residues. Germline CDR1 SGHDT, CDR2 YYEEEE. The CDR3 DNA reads TGTGCCAGCAGCTCCCGAGGACTAGCGGGAGTATCTAGGGAGTACGAGCAGTACTTC. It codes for CASSSRGLAGVSREYEQYF.

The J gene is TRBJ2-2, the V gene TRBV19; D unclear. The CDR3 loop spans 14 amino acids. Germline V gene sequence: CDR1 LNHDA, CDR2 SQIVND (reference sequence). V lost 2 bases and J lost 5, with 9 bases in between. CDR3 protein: CASSIQTRTGELFF. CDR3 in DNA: TGTGCCAGTAGTATACAGACACGTACCGGGGAGCTGTTTTTT. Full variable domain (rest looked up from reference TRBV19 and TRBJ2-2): DGGITQSPKYLFRKEGQNVTLSCEQNLNHDAMYWYRQDPGQGLRLIYYSQIVNDFQKGDIAEGYSVSREKKESFPLTVTSAQKNPTAFYLCASSIQTRTGELFFGEGSRLTVL.

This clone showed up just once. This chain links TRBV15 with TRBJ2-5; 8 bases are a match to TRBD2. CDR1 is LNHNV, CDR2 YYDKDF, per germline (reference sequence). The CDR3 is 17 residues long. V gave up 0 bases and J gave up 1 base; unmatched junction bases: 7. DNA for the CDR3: TGTGCCACCAGCAGAGATAACAGCGGGAGCCCCCAAGAGACCCAGTACTTC. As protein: CATSRDNSGSPQETQYF.

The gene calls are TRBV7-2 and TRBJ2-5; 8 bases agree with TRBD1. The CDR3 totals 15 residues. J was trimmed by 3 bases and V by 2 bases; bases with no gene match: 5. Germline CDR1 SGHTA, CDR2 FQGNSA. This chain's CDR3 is CASSLIGTGKETQYF. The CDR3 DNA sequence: TGTGCCAGCAGCTTAATAGGGACAGGAAAAGAGACCCAGTACTTC.

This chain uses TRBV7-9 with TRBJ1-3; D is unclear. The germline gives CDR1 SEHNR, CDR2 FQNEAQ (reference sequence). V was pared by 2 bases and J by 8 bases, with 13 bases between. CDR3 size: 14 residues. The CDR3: CASSLSSQEDTIYF. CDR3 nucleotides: TGTGCCAGCAGCTTATCGTCCCAAGAGGACACCATATATTTT.

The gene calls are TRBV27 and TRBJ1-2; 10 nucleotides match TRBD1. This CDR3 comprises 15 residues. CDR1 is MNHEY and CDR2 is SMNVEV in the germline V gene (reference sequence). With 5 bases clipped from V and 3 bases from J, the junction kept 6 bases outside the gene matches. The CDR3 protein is CASSTRTGGYYGYTF. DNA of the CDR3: TGTGCCAGCAGTACGAGGACAGGGGGGTACTATGGCTACACCTTC.

CDR3 loop: CASSPGQYTEAFF. CDR3 in DNA: TGTGCCAGTAGTCCGGGACAGTACACTGAAGCTTTCTTT. The chain couples TRBV19 to TRBJ1-1; 7 positions match TRBD1. Germline V lookup: CDR1 LNHDA, CDR2 SQIVND (reference sequence). The CDR3 has 13 residues. V shed 5 bases, J shed 3 bases, and the junction held 3 bases outside the gene matches.

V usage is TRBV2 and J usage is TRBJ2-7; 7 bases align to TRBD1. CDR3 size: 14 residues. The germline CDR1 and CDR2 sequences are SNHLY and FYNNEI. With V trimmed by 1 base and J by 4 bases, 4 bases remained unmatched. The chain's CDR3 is CASSEGQGEYEQYF. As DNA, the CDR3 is TGTGCCAGCAGTGAAGGACAGGGAGAGTACGAGCAGTACTTC.

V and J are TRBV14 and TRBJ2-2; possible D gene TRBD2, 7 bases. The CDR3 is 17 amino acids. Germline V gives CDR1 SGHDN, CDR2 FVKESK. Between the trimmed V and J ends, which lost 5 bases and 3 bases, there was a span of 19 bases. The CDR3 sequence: CASSGLGGAGDTGELFF. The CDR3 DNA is TGTGCCAGCAGCGGATTAGGGGGGGCCGGCGACACCGGGGAGCTGTTTTTT.

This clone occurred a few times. CDR3 protein: CASGLGQGNKGEQFF. The CDR3 bases are TGTGCTAGTGGTTTGGGTCAGGGTAACAAAGGTGAGCAGTTCTTC. The rearrangement links TRBV12-5 to TRBJ2-1; D is possibly TRBD1 (5 bases). The germline V gene has CDR1 LGHNT and CDR2 FRNRAP. The CDR3 extends over 15 amino acids. Trimming removed 1 base at V and 9 bases at J, with 16 bases between. Full variable domain (missing parts from reference TRBV12-5 and TRBJ2-1): DARVTQTPRHKVTEMGQEVTMRCQPILGHNTVFWYRQTMMQGLELLAYFRNRAPLDDSGMPKDRFSAEMPDATLATLKIQPSEPRDSAVYFCASGLGQGNKGEQFFGPGTRLTVL.

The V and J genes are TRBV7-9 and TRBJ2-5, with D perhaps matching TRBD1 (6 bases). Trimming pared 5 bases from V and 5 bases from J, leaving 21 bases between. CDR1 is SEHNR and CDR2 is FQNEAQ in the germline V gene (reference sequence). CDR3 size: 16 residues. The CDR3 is CASSPNGQTPGETQYF. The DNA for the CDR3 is TGTGCCAGCAGCCCGAACGGACAGACCCCCGGGGAGACCCAGTACTTC.

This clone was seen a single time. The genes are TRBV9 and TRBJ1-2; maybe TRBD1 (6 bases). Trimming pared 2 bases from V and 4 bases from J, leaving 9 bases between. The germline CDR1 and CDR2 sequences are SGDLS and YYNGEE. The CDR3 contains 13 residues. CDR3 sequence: CASSVDRSYGYTF. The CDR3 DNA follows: TGTGCCAGCAGCGTCGACAGGAGCTATGGCTACACCTTC.

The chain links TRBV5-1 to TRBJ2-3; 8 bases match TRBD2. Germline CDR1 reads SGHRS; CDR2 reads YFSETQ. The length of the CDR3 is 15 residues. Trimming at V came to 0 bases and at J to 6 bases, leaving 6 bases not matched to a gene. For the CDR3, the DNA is TGCGCCAGCAGCTTGGCTAGCGGGTATTACGATACGCAGTATTTT. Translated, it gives CASSLASGYYDTQYF.

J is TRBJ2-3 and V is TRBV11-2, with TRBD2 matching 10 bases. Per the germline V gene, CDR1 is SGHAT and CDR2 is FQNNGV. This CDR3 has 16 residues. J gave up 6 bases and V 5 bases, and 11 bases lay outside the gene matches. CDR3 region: CASSPQAGGSRDTQYF. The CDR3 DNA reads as TGTGCCAGCAGCCCGCAAGCGGGGGGGAGTCGTGATACGCAGTATTTT.

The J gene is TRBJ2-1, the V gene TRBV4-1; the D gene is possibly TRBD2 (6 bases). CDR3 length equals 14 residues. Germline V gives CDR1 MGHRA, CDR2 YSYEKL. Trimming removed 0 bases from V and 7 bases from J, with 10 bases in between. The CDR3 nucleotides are TGCGCCAGCAGCCAAGATATGAGCGGGAATGAGCAGTTCTTC. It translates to CASSQDMSGNEQFF.

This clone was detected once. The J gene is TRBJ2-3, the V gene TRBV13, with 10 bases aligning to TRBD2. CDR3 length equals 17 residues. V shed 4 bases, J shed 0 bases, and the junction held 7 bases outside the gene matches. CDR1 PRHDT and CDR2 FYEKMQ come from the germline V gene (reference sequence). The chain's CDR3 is CASSSKSGGASTDTQYF. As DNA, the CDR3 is TGTGCCAGCAGCTCTAAAAGCGGGGGGGCTAGCACAGATACGCAGTATTTT.

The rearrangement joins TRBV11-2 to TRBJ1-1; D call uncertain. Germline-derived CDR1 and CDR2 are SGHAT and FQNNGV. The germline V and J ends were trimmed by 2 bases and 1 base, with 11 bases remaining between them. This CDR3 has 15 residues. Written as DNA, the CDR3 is TGTGCCAGCAGCTTATCGAGGATCCAGAACACTGAAGCTTTCTTT. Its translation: CASSLSRIQNTEAFF.

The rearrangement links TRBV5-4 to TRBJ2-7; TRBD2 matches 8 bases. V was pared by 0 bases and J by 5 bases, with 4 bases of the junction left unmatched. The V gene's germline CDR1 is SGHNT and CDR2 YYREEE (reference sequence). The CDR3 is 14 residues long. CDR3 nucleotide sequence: TGTGCCAGCAGCTTGGAAAGCGGGAGCCACGAGCAGTACTTC. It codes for CASSLESGSHEQYF.

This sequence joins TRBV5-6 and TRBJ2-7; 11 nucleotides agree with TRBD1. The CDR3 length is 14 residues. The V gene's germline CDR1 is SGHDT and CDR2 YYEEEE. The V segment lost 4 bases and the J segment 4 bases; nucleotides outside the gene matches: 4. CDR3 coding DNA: TGTGCCAGCAGCGCCGGGACAGGGGGTTACGAGCAGTACTTC. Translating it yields CASSAGTGGYEQYF.

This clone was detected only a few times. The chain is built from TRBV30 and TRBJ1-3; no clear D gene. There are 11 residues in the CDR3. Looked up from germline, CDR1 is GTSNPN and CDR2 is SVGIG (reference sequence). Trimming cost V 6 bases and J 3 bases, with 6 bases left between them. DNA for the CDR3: TGTGCCTGCGAACATGGAAACACCATATATTTT. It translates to CACEHGNTIYF.